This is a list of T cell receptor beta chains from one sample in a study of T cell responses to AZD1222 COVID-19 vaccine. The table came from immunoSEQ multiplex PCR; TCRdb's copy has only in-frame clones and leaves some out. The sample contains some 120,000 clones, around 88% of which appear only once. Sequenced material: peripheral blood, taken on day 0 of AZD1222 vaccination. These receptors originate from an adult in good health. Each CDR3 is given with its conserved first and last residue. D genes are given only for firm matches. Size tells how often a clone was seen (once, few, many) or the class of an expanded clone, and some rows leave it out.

CASGGVNTGELFF | TGTGCCAGCGGCGGGGTTAACACCGGGGAGCTGTTTTTT | TRBV6-5 | NA | 13 | NA | TRBJ2-2
CASSRPGQLSYEQYF | TGTGCCAGCAGTCGTCCGGGACAGCTATCCTACGAGCAGTACTTC | TRBV28 | NA | 15 | TRBD1 | TRBJ2-7
CASSASLTSGRGSDTQYF | TGTGCCAGCAGCGCATCTTTGACTAGCGGGAGGGGGTCAGATACGCAGTATTTT | TRBV9 | NA | 18 | TRBD2 | TRBJ2-3
CASSLEGLAGDSTDTQYF | TGCGCCAGCAGCTTGGAGGGACTAGCGGGAGATAGCACAGATACGCAGTATTTT | TRBV5-1 | NA | 18 | TRBD2 | TRBJ2-3
CASSTNGYEQYF | TGTGCCAGTAGTACGAACGGATACGAGCAGTACTTC | TRBV19 | NA | 12 | NA | TRBJ2-7
CASTPFVGARGASNTEAFF | TGTGCCAGCACTCCTTTCGTTGGGGCGAGGGGGGCCTCGAACACTGAAGCTTTCTTT | TRBV7-6 | few | 19 | NA | TRBJ1-1
CASSFPRGDGYTF | TGTGCCAGCAGCTTTCCCCGGGGGGATGGCTACACCTTC | TRBV11-3 | few | 13 | NA | TRBJ1-2
CASSQDLRTGLSPLHF | TGCGCCAGCAGCCAAGATCTGAGGACAGGTCTCTCGCCCCTCCACTTT | TRBV4-3 | NA | 16 | TRBD1 | TRBJ1-6
CAWSRAGGSYEQYF | TGTGCCTGGAGTCGGGCAGGGGGTAGTTACGAGCAGTACTTC | TRBV30 | NA | 14 | TRBD1 | TRBJ2-7
CASSQDAGNQPQHF | TGTGCCAGCAGCCAAGATGCGGGGAATCAGCCCCAGCATTTT | TRBV3-1/TRBV3-2 | once | 14 | NA | TRBJ1-5
CASSPSGGNSPLHF | TGTGCCAGCTCACCGTCGGGGGGGAATTCACCCCTCCACTTT | TRBV18 | NA | 14 | NA | TRBJ1-6
CASSDNRNTEAFF | TGCGCCAGCAGTGATAACCGTAACACTGAAGCTTTCTTT | TRBV10-2 | NA | 13 | NA | TRBJ1-1
CSARGPNEKLFF | TGCAGCGCCAGGGGGCCTAATGAAAAACTGTTTTTT | TRBV29-1 | NA | 12 | TRBD1 | TRBJ1-4
CASSMIQGGRGNQPQHF | TGTGCCAGTAGTATGATCCAGGGGGGTAGAGGCAATCAGCCCCAGCATTTT | TRBV19 | NA | 17 | TRBD1 | TRBJ1-5
CASSPWAGGETQYF | TGTGCCAGCAGCCCCTGGGCGGGTGGAGAGACCCAGTACTTC | TRBV7-9 | NA | 14 | NA | TRBJ2-5
CASSYARDGYGYTF | TGTGCCAGCAGTTACGCCCGGGACGGATATGGCTACACCTTC | TRBV6-2/TRBV6-3 | NA | 14 | NA | TRBJ1-2
CASSYSRLANTGELFF | TGTGCCAGCAGTTACTCGAGACTAGCGAACACCGGGGAGCTGTTTTTT | TRBV6-2/TRBV6-3 | NA | 16 | NA | TRBJ2-2
CASSQFNYGYTF | TGTGCCAGCAGCCAGTTTAACTATGGCTACACCTTC | TRBV3-1/TRBV3-2 | NA | 12 | NA | TRBJ1-2
CAWTGLAGADTQYF | TGTGCCTGGACGGGACTAGCGGGGGCAGATACGCAGTATTTT | TRBV30 | NA | 14 | TRBD2 | TRBJ2-3
CASSFRRGQGGSPLHF | TGTGCCAGCAGCTTCCGACGGGGGCAGGGGGGCTCACCCCTCCACTTT | TRBV11-2 | few | 16 | TRBD1 | TRBJ1-6
CASSSWTGGRNTIYF | TGTGCCAGCAGCTCATGGACAGGGGGAAGAAACACCATATATTTT | TRBV11-2 | NA | 15 | TRBD1 | TRBJ1-3
CASSLYKGELFF | TGTGCCAGCAGTTTATATAAGGGGGAGCTGTTTTTT | TRBV28 | NA | 12 | NA | TRBJ2-2
CASSERGGYEQYF | TGTGCCAGCAGTGAGAGGGGGGGCTACGAGCAGTACTTC | TRBV6-1 | NA | 13 | NA | TRBJ2-7
CASRAGQGAYEQYF | TGTGCCAGCAGAGCTGGACAGGGGGCGTACGAGCAGTACTTC | TRBV6-1 | NA | 14 | TRBD1 | TRBJ2-7
CASSLSTGRRTEAFF | TGTGCCAGCAGCTTATCGACAGGGAGGAGAACTGAAGCTTTCTTT | TRBV7-3 | NA | 15 | TRBD1 | TRBJ1-1
CAWSVLRNTEAFF | TGTGCCTGGAGTGTACTTAGGAACACTGAAGCTTTCTTT | TRBV30 | NA | 13 | NA | TRBJ1-1
CASSQSPDTQYF | TGTGCCAGTAGCCAATCCCCAGATACGCAGTATTTT | TRBV19 | NA | 12 | NA | TRBJ2-3
CSVAGGDFNF | TGCAGCGTTGCAGGGGGGGATTTTAACTTC | TRBV29-1 | NA | 10 | NA | TRBJ2-5